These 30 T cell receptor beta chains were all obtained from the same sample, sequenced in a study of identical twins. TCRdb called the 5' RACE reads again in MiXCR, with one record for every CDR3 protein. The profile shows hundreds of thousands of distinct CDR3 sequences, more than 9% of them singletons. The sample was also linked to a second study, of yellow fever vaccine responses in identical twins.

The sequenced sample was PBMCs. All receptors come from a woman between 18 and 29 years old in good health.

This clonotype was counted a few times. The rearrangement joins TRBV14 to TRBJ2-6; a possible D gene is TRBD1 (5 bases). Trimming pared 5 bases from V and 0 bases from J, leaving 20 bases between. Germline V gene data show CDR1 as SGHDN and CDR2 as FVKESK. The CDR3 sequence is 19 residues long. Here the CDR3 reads CASSFRRGDSRSGANVLTF. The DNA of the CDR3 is TGTGCCAGCAGCTTCAGACGAGGTGACAGTCGCTCTGGGGCCAACGTCCTGACTTTC.

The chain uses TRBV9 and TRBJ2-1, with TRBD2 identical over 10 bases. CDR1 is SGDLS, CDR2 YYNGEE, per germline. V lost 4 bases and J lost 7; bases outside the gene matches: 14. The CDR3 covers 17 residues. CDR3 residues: CASSPRRASGGPNEQFF. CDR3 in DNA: TGTGCCAGCAGCCCGCGAAGGGCTAGCGGGGGTCCAAATGAGCAGTTCTTC.

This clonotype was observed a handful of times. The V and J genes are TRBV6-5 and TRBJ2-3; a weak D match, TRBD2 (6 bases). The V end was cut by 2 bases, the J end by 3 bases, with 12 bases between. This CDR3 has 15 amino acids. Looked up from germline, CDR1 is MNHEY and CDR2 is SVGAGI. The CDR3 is CASSYRRGSTDTQYF. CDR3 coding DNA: TGTGCCAGCAGTTACCGGAGGGGTTCAACAGATACGCAGTATTTT.

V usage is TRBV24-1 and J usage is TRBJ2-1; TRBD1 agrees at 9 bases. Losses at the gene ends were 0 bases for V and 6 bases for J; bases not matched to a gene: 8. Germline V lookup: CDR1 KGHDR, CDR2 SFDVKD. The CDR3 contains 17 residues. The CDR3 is CATSDLAGTGRLNEQFF. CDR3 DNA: TGTGCCACCAGTGATTTGGCCGGGACAGGGCGTCTCAATGAGCAGTTCTTC.

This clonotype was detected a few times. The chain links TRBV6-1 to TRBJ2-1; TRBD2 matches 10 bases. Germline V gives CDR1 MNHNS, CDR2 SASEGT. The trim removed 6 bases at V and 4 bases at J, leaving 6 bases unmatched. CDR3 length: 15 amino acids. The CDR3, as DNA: TGTGCCAGCAGGGCTACTAGCGGGGAATACAATGAGCAGTTCTTC. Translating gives CASRATSGEYNEQFF.

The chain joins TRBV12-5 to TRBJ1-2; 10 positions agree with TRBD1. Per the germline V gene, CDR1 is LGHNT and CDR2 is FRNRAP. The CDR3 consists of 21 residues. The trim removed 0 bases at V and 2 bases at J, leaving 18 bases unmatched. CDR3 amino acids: CASGLVPRLPGQGIKNYGYTF. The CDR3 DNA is TGTGCTAGTGGTTTGGTACCCCGACTGCCGGGACAGGGGATCAAGAACTATGGCTACACCTTC. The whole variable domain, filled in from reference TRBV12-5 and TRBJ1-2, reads DARVTQTPRHKVTEMGQEVTMRCQPILGHNTVFWYRQTMMQGLELLAYFRNRAPLDDSGMPKDRFSAEMPDATLATLKIQPSEPRDSAVYFCASGLVPRLPGQGIKNYGYTFGSGTRLTVV.

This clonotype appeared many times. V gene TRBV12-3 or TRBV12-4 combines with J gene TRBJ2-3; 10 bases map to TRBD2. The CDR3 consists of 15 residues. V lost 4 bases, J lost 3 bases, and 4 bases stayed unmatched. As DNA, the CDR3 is TGTGCCAGCAGTTATAGCGGGGGGCTGACAGATACGCAGTATTTT. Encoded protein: CASSYSGGLTDTQYF.

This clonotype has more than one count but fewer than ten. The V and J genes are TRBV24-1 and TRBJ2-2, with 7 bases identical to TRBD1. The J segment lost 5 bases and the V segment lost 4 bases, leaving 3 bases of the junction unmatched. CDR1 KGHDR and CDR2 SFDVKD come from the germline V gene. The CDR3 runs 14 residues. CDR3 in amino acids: CATSDYRGTGELFF. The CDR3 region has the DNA TGTGCCACCAGTGACTACAGGGGAACCGGGGAGCTGTTTTTT.

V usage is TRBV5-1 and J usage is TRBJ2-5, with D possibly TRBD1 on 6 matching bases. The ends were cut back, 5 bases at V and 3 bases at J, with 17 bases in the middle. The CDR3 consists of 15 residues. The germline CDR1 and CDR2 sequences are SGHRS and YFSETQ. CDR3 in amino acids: CASRTKGEIKETQYF. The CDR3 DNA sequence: TGCGCCAGCAGGACTAAGGGGGAGATAAAAGAGACCCAGTACTTC.

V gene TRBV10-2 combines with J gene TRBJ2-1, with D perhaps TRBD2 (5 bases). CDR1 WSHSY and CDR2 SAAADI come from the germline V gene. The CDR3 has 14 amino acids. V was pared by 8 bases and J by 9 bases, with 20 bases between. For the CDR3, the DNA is TGCGCCAGCGTCGCATCCCTATCTAGCATTGAGCAGTTCTTC. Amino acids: CASVASLSSIEQFF.

CDR3 nucleotides: TGCAGTGCTAGGACTGGGGAAGGAGGAACAGATACGCAGTATTTT. Its translation: CSARTGEGGTDTQYF. This chain joins TRBV20-1 and TRBJ2-3; possibly TRBD2 for D (5 bases). The germline V gene encodes CDR1 DFQATT and CDR2 SNEGSKA (reference sequence). CDR3 length: 15 residues. The V and J ends lost 3 bases and 3 bases respectively, with 16 bases between them.

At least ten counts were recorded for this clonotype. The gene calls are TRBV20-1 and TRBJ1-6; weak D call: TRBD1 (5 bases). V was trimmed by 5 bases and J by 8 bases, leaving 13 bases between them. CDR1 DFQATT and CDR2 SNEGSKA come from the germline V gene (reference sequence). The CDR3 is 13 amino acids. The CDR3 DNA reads TGCAGTGCTGCCCCCAGGGTTGATTCACCCCTCCACTTT. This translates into CSAAPRVDSPLHF.

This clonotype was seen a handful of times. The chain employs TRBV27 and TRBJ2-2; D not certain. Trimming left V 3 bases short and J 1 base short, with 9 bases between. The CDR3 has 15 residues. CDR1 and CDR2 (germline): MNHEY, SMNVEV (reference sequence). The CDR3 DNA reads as TGTGCCAGCAGTTTCATGTCGGGGAACACCGGGGAGCTGTTTTTT. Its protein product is CASSFMSGNTGELFF.

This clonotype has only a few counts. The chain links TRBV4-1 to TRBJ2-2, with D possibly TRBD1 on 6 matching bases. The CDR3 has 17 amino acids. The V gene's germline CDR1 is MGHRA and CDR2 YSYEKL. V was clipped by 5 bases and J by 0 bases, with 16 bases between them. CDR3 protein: CASSEGARGSNTGELFF. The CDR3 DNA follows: TGCGCCAGCAGCGAAGGGGCCAGGGGTTCGAACACCGGGGAGCTGTTTTTT.

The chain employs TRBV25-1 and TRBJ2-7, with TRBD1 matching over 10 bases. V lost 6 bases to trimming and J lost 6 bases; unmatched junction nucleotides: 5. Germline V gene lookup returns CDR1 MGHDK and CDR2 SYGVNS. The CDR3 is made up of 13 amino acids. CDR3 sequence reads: CASSDGTGVEQYF. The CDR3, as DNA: TGTGCCAGCAGCGACGGGACAGGGGTCGAGCAGTACTTC.

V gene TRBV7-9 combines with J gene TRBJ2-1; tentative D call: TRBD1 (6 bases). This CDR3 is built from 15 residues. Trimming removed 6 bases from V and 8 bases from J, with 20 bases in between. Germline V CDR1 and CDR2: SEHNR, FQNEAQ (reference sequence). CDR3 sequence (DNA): TGTGCCAGCAGGCCCGGGAATAACAGGGTAGATGAGCAGTTCTTC. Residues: CASRPGNNRVDEQFF. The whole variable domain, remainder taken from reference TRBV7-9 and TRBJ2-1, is DTGVSQNPRHKITKRGQNVTFRCDPISEHNRLYWYRQTLGQGPEFLTYFQNEAQLEKSRLLSDRFSAERPKGSFSTLEIQRTEQGDSAMYLCASRPGNNRVDEQFFGPGTRLTVL.

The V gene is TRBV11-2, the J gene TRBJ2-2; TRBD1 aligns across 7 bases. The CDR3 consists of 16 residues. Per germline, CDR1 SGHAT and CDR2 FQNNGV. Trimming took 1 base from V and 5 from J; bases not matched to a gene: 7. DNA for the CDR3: TGTGCCAGCAGCTTAGTTTGGGACAGATATACCGGGGAGCTGTTTTTT. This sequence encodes CASSLVWDRYTGELFF.

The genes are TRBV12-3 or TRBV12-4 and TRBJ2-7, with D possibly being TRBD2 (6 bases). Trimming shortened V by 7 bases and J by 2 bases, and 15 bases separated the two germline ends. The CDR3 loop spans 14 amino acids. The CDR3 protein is CASTRDSSPYEQYF. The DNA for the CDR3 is TGTGCCAGCACCAGGGACTCGTCACCCTACGAGCAGTACTTC.

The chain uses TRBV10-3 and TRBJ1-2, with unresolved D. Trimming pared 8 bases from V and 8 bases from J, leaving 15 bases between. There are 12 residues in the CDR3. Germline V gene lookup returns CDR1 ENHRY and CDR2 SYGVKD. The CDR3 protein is CAIGPRGKGYTF. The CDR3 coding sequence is TGTGCCATCGGACCCCGAGGGAAAGGCTACACCTTC.

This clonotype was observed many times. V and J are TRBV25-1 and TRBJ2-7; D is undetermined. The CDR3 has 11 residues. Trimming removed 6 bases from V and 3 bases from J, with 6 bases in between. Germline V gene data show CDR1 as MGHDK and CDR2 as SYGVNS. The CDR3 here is CASRMGYEQYF. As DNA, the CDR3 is TGTGCCAGCAGAATGGGCTACGAGCAGTACTTC.

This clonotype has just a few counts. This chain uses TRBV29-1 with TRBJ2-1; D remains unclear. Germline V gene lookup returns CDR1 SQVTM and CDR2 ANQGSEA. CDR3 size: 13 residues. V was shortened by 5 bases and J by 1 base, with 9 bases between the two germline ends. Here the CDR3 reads CSVPSESYNEQFF. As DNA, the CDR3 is TGCAGCGTTCCGAGCGAATCCTACAATGAGCAGTTCTTC.

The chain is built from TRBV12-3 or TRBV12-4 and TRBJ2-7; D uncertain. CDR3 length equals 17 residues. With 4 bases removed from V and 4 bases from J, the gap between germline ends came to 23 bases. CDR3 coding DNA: TGTGCCAGCAGTTCGTCAGACCCCACCAATTCTTTATACGAGCAGTACTTC. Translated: CASSSSDPTNSLYEQYF.

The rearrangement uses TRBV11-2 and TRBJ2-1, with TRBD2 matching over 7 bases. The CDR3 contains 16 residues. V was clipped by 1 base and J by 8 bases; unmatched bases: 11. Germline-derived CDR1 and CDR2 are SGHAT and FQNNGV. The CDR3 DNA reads TGTGCCAGCAGCTTAGTCGAGGGCGGGGGTGTATATGAGCAGTTCTTC. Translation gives CASSLVEGGGVYEQFF.

The CDR3 loop is CASRPRSEIEAFF. CDR3 DNA: TGTGCCAGCAGACCCCGAAGTGAAATTGAAGCTTTCTTT. The chain has TRBV6-6 and TRBJ1-1; D call uncertain. V was cut by 6 bases and J by 7 bases, with 15 bases left in between. The CDR3 extends over 13 amino acids. Germline CDR1 is MNHNY and CDR2 is SVGAGI (reference sequence).

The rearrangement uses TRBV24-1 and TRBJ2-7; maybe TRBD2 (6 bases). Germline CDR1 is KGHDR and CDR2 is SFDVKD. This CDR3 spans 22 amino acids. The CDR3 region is CGTSDLCGAPLPPRNSSYEQYV. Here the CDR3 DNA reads TGTGGCACCAGTGATTTGTGCGGGGCCCCCTTACCCCCACGAAATTCATCCTACGAGCAGTACGTC.

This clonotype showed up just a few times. The DNA of the CDR3 is TGTGCCAGCAGTTTACCCGCGGACGGCACCGGGGAGCTGTTTTTT. As protein: CASSLPADGTGELFF. The rearrangement uses TRBV28 and TRBJ2-2; D unresolved. Germline V gene data show CDR1 as MDHEN and CDR2 as SYDVKM. CDR3 length: 15 residues. Trimming took 2 bases from V and 4 from J, leaving 11 bases between them.

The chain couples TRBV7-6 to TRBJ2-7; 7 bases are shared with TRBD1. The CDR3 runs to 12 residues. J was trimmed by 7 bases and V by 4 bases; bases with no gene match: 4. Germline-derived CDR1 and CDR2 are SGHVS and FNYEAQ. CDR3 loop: CASSSTGVEQYF. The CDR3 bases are TGTGCCAGCAGCTCCACAGGGGTTGAGCAGTACTTC.

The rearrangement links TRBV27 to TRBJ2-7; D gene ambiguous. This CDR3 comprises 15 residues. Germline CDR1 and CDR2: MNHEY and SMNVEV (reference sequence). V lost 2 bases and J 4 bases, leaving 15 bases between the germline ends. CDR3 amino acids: CASSLTIPTLYEQYF. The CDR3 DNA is TGTGCCAGCAGTTTAACAATCCCGACATTATACGAGCAGTACTTC.

The CDR3 DNA sequence: TGCAGCGTTAAGGACGTTTCAACCTACGAGCAGTACTTC. Residues: CSVKDVSTYEQYF. The chain recombines TRBV29-1 with TRBJ2-7; unclear D gene. CDR1 is SQVTM and CDR2 is ANQGSEA in the germline V gene. CDR3 size: 13 residues. V gave up 5 bases and J gave up 2 bases, with 13 bases separating them.

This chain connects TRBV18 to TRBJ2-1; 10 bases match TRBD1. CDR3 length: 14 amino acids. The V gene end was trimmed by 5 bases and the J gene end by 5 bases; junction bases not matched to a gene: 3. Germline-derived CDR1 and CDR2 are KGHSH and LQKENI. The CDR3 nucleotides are TGTGCCAGCTCAGGGACAGGGGTTAACAATGAGCAGTTCTTC. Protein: CASSGTGVNNEQFF.